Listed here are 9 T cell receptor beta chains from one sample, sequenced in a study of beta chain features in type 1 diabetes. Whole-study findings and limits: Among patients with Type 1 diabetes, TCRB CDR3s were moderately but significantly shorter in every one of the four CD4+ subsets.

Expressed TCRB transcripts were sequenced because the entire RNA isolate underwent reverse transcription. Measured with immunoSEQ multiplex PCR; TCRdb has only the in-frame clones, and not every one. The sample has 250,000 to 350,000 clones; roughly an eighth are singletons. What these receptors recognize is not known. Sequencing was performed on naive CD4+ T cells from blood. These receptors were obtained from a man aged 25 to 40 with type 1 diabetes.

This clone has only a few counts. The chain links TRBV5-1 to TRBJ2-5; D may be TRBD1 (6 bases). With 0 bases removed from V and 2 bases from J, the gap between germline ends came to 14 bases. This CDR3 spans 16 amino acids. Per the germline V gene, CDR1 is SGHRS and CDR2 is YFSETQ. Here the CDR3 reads CASSLAPGHAQETQYF. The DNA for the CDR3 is TGCGCCAGCAGCTTGGCTCCGGGACACGCACAAGAGACCCAGTACTTC.

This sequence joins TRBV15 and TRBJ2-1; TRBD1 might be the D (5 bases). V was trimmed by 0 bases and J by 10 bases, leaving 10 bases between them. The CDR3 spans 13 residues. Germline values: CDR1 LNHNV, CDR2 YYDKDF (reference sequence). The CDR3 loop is CATSRDKGPEQFF. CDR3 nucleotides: TGTGCCACCAGCAGAGATAAGGGGCCAGAGCAGTTCTTC.

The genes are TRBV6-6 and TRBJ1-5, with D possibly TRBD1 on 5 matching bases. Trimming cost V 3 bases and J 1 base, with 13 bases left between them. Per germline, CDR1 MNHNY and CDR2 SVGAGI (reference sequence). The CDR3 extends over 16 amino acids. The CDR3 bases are TGTGCCAGCAGTTATCGGGGGGTTAGGAGCAATCAGCCCCAGCATTTT. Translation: CASSYRGVRSNQPQHF.

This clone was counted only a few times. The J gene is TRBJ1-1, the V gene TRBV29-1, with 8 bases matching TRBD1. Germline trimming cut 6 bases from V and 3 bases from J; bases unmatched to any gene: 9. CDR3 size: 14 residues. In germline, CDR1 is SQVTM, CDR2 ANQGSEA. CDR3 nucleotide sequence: TGCAGCGTCGCAAGGACAGGGAGGGACACTGAAGCTTTCTTT. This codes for CSVARTGRDTEAFF.

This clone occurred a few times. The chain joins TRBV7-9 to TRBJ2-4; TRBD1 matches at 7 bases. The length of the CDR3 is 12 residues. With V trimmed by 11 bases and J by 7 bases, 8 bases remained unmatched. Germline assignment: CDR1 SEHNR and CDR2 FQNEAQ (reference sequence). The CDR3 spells CASKGAENIQYF. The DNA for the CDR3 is TGTGCCTCAAAGGGGGCTGAGAACATTCAGTACTTC.

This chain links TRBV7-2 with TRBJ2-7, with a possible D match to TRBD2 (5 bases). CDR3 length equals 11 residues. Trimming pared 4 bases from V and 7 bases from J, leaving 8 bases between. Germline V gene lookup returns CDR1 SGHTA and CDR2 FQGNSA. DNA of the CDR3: TGTGCCAGCAGCTACCGCGGGGAGCAGTACTTC. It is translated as CASSYRGEQYF.

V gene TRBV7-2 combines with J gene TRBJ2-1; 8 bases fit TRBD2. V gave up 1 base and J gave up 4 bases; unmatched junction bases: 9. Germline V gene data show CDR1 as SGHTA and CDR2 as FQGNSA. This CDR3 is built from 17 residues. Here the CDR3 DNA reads TGTGCCAGCAGCTTAGGCGGTGGAGCGGGAGCATACAATGAGCAGTTCTTC. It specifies CASSLGGGAGAYNEQFF.

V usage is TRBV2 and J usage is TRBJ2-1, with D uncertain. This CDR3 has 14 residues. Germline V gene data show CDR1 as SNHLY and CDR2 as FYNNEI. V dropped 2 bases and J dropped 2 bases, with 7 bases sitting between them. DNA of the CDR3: TGTGCCAGCAGTGAATTTACACCCTACAATGAGCAGTTCTTC. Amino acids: CASSEFTPYNEQFF.

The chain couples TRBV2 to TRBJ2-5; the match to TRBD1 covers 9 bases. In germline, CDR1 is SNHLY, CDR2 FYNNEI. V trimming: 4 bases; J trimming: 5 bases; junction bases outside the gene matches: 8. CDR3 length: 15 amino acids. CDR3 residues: CASSGGQGPWETQYF. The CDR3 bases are TGTGCCAGCAGTGGGGGACAGGGCCCTTGGGAGACCCAGTACTTC. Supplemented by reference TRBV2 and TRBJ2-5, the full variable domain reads EPEVTQTPSHQVTQMGQEVILRCVPISNHLYFYWYRQILGQKVEFLVSFYNNEISEKSEIFDDQFSVERPDGSNFTLKIRSTKLEDSAMYFCASSGGQGPWETQYFGPGTRLLVL.